The rows below give T cell receptor beta chains drawn from one sample of a study of CD8 T cells in ankylosing spondylitis. TCRdb recomputed calls from the 5' RACE reads with MiXCR, one row per CDR3 protein. The table lists hundreds of thousands of distinct CDR3 sequences, more than 25% of them singletons. What was sequenced was blood, either unsorted or a sorted T cell fraction (not recorded which). Source of these receptors: a male donor with ankylosing spondylitis. The CDR3 runs from the conserved cysteine through the conserved F or W. Clone size appears in some rows only: once, few, many, or a class for an expanded clone.

v_gene,j_gene,abundance,CDR3aa
TRBV9,TRBJ1-2,-,CASSPRDSGGYTF
TRBV5-8,TRBJ1-2,-,CASSLPGPRKTSGYTF
TRBV2,TRBJ2-5,few,CASSYTPTGWETQYF
TRBV6-5,TRBJ1-6,-,CASSYGGPDSPLHF
TRBV12-3/TRBV12-4,TRBJ2-2,-,CASSGTGRSAGELFF
TRBV24-1,TRBJ2-1,few,CATSDLSSGHNEQFF
TRBV2,TRBJ1-5,-,CASRNREYSNQPQHF
TRBV5-1,TRBJ2-1,-,CASSQTDRGGSYNEQFF
TRBV5-1,TRBJ2-7,many,CASSRGTGEFSYEQYF
TRBV6-2/TRBV6-3,TRBJ1-1,-,CASTHGAGGNTEAFF
TRBV20-1,TRBJ2-2,-,CSARPGVGGELFF
TRBV21-1,TRBJ2-1,few,CASSNGPTSGDNEQFF
TRBV20-1,TRBJ2-1,-,CSARAPYNEQFF
TRBV20-1,TRBJ2-1,few,CSANPTSGYYNEQFF
TRBV20-1,TRBJ1-5,few,CSARKDRGNQPQHF
TRBV29-1,TRBJ1-2,few,CSDRSQSLQGRYTF
TRBV5-1,TRBJ1-1,-,CASSFPDREVAEAFF
TRBV18,TRBJ2-1,few,CASSQGQQTYNEQFF
TRBV20-1,TRBJ2-3,few,CSAPTSGPSTDTQYF
TRBV6-1,TRBJ2-5,-,CASSDRGLAQETQYF
TRBV12-3/TRBV12-4,TRBJ1-4,-,CASSRGHREKLFF
TRBV10-3,TRBJ1-1,few,CAISGREGMNTEAFF
TRBV12-3/TRBV12-4,TRBJ1-1,-,CASSLTRGGAVDTEAFF
TRBV7-9,TRBJ2-2,-,CASSLRGGGTGELFF
TRBV5-1,TRBJ1-4,-,CASSLALPAADGKLFF
TRBV5-6,TRBJ1-2,many,CASSFGTDYGYTF
TRBV15,TRBJ1-1,few,CATSTQGGTEAFF
TRBV29-1,TRBJ2-3,few,CSVVGLATTDTQYF
TRBV19,TRBJ2-1,-,CASSPERPSGPYNEQFF
TRBV20-1,TRBJ1-5,-,CSARSVNQPQHF
TRBV12-3/TRBV12-4,TRBJ2-2,-,CASSRTSPTGELFF